These 4 T cell receptor beta chains originate from one sample sequenced in a study of T cell responses to AZD1222 COVID-19 vaccine. Repertoires were generated with immunoSEQ multiplex PCR, while TCRdb's copy carries only in-frame clones and drops some. Of about 66,000 clones listed, about 88% are singletons. The sample in question was peripheral blood, obtained on day 0 of AZD1222 vaccination. The receptors originated from an adult in good health.

The chain employs TRBV19 and TRBJ2-7; 8 bases are shared with TRBD1. The junction had 8 bases not matched to a gene; V was cut back by 5 bases and J by 2 bases. Looked up from germline, CDR1 is LNHDA and CDR2 is SQIVND (reference sequence). The CDR3 loop spans 15 amino acids. CDR3 in DNA: TGTGCCAGTAGTTTTCAGGGGGCCGTCGCCTACGAGCAGTACTTC. It codes for CASSFQGAVAYEQYF.

As regards this clone: One end of the junction does not line up with germline, which may come from a read error. The chain has TRBV5-4 and TRBJ1-6; D not resolved. The CDR3 sequence is 14 residues long. CDR1 is SGHNT, CDR2 YYREEE, per germline (reference sequence). CDR3 bases: TGTGCCAGCAGTCGAGAAAGGGATAACTCACCCCTCCACTTT. It is translated as CASSRERDNSPLHF.

The gene calls are TRBV21-1 and TRBJ2-1; TRBD2 was called by the table and not checked on the DNA. TRBV21-1 is assigned pseudogene status. CDR3 length: 16 residues. The CDR3 DNA reads TGTGCCAGCAGCAAGGTATCAAGCGGGGAGTACAATGAGCAGTTCTTC. This codes for CASSKVSSGEYNEQFF.

This clone has only one observation. The CDR3 spells CASSQEGRRDQPQHF. DNA for the CDR3: TGTGCCAGCAGCCAAGAAGGACGGCGGGATCAGCCCCAGCATTTT. The chain recombines TRBV3-1 (or the pseudogene TRBV3-2) with TRBJ1-5; D remains unclear. The CDR3 contains 15 residues. V was shortened by 0 bases and J by 5 bases, with 11 bases between the two germline ends. Germline CDR1 LGHDT, CDR2 YNNKEL (reference sequence).